These 30 T cell receptor beta chains were sequenced from one sample in a study of T cells in localized non-small cell lung cancer. The protocol was immunoSEQ multiplex PCR, while the TCRdb copy is restricted to in-frame clones and leaves out a portion. In the table there are 900 to 1,500 clones, roughly 15% of which are singletons. This specimen was normal lung tissue next to the tumor, taken before any cancer treatment. The receptors derive from a male donor aged 60 or older with stage I lung adenocarcinoma.

This clone was observed a few times. The V gene is TRBV6-8, the J gene TRBJ1-6, with 7 bases that match TRBD1. This CDR3 has 14 amino acids. V dropped 5 bases and J dropped 8; count of bases not matched to a gene: 6. The germline gives CDR1 MNHGY, CDR2 SAAAGT. The CDR3 coding sequence is TGTGCCAGCAGTGTAGGGGGCGACGATTCACCCCTCCACTTT. It codes for CASSVGGDDSPLHF.

This clone was counted only a few times. The DNA for the CDR3 is TGTGCCAGCAGCCCGACGGGGTACACTGAAGCTTTCTTT. It codes for CASSPTGYTEAFF. The chain has TRBV9 and TRBJ1-1; D remains unclear. Trimming left V 4 bases short and J 3 bases short, with 10 bases between. CDR1 SGDLS and CDR2 YYNGEE come from the germline V gene. CDR3 length: 13 residues.

The genes are TRBV11-3 and TRBJ1-1, with 7 bases lining up with TRBD1. The germline V gene has CDR1 SGHNT and CDR2 YENEEA. The junction had 8 bases not matched to a gene; V was cut back by 1 base and J by 6 bases. This CDR3 is built from 15 residues. CDR3 residues: CASSLGEGAYAEAFF. CDR3 DNA: TGTGCCAGCAGCTTAGGGGAGGGGGCGTACGCTGAAGCTTTCTTT.

This clone has a handful of counts. This chain links TRBV10-2 with TRBJ1-3; weak D call: TRBD1 (5 bases). Trimming left V 10 bases short and J 3 bases short, with 10 bases between. The V gene's germline CDR1 is WSHSY and CDR2 SAAADI. The CDR3 has 12 amino acids. The CDR3 reads CANGGYGNTIYF. The CDR3 bases are TGCGCCAACGGGGGTTATGGAAACACCATATATTTT.

The chain recombines TRBV4-1 with TRBJ2-7; 9 nucleotides agree with TRBD1. Per the germline V gene, CDR1 is MGHRA and CDR2 is YSYEKL. Unmatched junction bases numbered 3, after V lost 2 bases and J lost 4 bases. The CDR3 sequence is 14 residues long. The CDR3 region has the DNA TGCGCCAGCAGCCAACCGGGACAGGGTTACGAGCAGTACTTC. Protein product: CASSQPGQGYEQYF.

This clone was found a few times. The chain carries TRBV19 and TRBJ1-1, with 7 nucleotides matching TRBD1. This CDR3 comprises 13 residues. V shed 5 bases and J 11 bases; nucleotides not matched to a gene: 11. CDR1 LNHDA and CDR2 SQIVND come from the germline V gene (reference sequence). The CDR3 loop reads CASSSNPGTAAFF. DNA of the CDR3: TGTGCCAGTAGTTCAAACCCCGGGACAGCGGCTTTCTTT.

The rearrangement joins TRBV30 to TRBJ2-3; TRBD1 matches at 7 bases. Germline CDR1 and CDR2: GTSNPN and SVGIG (reference sequence). J gave up 0 bases and V 5 bases, and 8 bases lay outside the gene matches. This CDR3 spans 15 amino acids. Here the CDR3 reads CAWEKQGSSTDTQYF. The CDR3 bases are TGTGCCTGGGAAAAACAGGGGTCGAGCACAGATACGCAGTATTTT.

This clone turned up a few times. This chain's CDR3 is CASRVLPSGRYNEQFF. The CDR3 DNA reads as TGTGCCAGCAGAGTTCTCCCTAGCGGGCGTTACAATGAGCAGTTCTTC. The chain uses TRBV6-8 and TRBJ2-1; 8 nucleotides agree with TRBD2. CDR3 length: 16 amino acids. V lost 6 bases to trimming and J lost 4 bases; unmatched junction nucleotides: 11. The germline V gene encodes CDR1 MNHGY and CDR2 SAAAGT.

This clone was observed a handful of times. This chain joins TRBV9 and TRBJ2-3, with 7 bases identical to TRBD1. There are 17 residues in the CDR3. Looked up from germline, CDR1 is SGDLS and CDR2 is YYNGEE. V lost 7 bases and J lost 0; bases outside the gene matches: 14. CDR3 loop: CASAYPRQGGSTDTQYF. The DNA for the CDR3 is TGTGCCAGCGCCTATCCCCGACAGGGTGGTAGCACAGATACGCAGTATTTT.

V gene TRBV10-3 combines with J gene TRBJ1-6; no firm D call. The V end was cut by 10 bases, the J end by 10 bases, with 20 bases between. Per the germline V gene, CDR1 is ENHRY and CDR2 is SYGVKD. There are 14 residues in the CDR3. Here the CDR3 DNA reads TGTGCCACCACACAGCAGGCGCAATCGTCACCCCTCCACTTT. Translating it yields CATTQQAQSSPLHF.

The chain links TRBV29-1 to TRBJ1-2, with TRBD1 matching 7 bases. Germline loops: CDR1 SQVTM, CDR2 ANQGSEA. Unmatched junction bases numbered 3, after V lost 6 bases and J lost 2 bases. The CDR3 is 12 amino acids. The CDR3 is CSVQGQNYGYTF. The DNA of the CDR3 is TGCAGCGTCCAGGGACAGAACTATGGCTACACCTTC.

This clone appeared a few times. The rearrangement uses TRBV6-8 and TRBJ1-1; 10 positions match TRBD1. This CDR3 has 14 amino acids. Germline-derived CDR1 and CDR2 are MNHGY and SAAAGT. The junction had 5 bases not matched to a gene; V was cut back by 7 bases and J by 3 bases. CDR3 DNA sequence: TGTGCCAGCAATTCGGGACAGGGGTACACTGAAGCTTTCTTT. Its protein product is CASNSGQGYTEAFF.

By proportion, this clone is medium-sized (0.01 to 0.1%). The V gene is TRBV6-8, the J gene TRBJ2-5, with TRBD1 matching over 9 bases. The CDR3 totals 14 residues. The V gene's germline CDR1 is MNHGY and CDR2 SAAAGT. Losses at the gene ends were 5 bases for V and 5 bases for J; bases not matched to a gene: 6. This chain's CDR3 is CASSLNRGRETQYF. The CDR3, as DNA: TGTGCCAGCAGTCTGAACAGGGGGCGCGAGACCCAGTACTTC.

In its sample, this clone is medium-sized. This CDR3 is CATTGTGLHEQYF. The CDR3 nucleotides are TGTGCCACCACTGGGACAGGACTACACGAGCAGTACTTC. The chain joins TRBV6-8 to TRBJ2-7; TRBD1 aligns across 8 bases. The CDR3 loop spans 13 amino acids. CDR1 is MNHGY and CDR2 is SAAAGT in the germline V gene. J lost 5 bases, V lost 10 bases, and 10 bases had no gene match.

This clone was seen only a few times. V gene TRBV6-8 combines with J gene TRBJ1-5; D is unresolved. The CDR3 extends over 14 amino acids. V lost 4 bases and J lost 5, with 12 bases in between. From germline, CDR1 is MNHGY and CDR2 SAAAGT. CDR3 loop: CASSLGSSDQPQHF. CDR3 coding DNA: TGTGCCAGCAGTTTGGGCAGCTCGGATCAGCCCCAGCATTTT.

The gene calls are TRBV18 and TRBJ1-5, with TRBD1 identical over 9 bases. The V gene's germline CDR1 is KGHSH and CDR2 LQKENI. V was clipped by 6 bases and J by 3 bases; unmatched bases: 6. The CDR3 is made up of 15 amino acids. The CDR3 spells CASSLGQGNNQPQHF. The CDR3 DNA reads as TGTGCCAGCTCCCTGGGACAGGGCAACAATCAGCCCCAGCATTTT. Full variable domain (missing parts from reference TRBV18 and TRBJ1-5): NAGVMQNPRHLVRRRGQEARLRCSPMKGHSHVYWYRQLPEEGLKFMVYLQKENIIDESGMPKERFSAEFPKEGPSILRIQQVVRGDSAAYFCASSLGQGNNQPQHFGDGTRLSIL.

By sample fraction, this clone is medium-sized. V and J are TRBV6-8 and TRBJ2-1; D ambiguous. The V end lost 6 bases, the J end lost 1 base, and 10 bases lay between the germline ends. Germline V CDR1 and CDR2: MNHGY, SAAAGT. The CDR3 contains 14 residues. The CDR3 bases are TGTGCCAGCAGCCCGGATTTATCCTACAATGAGCAGTTCTTC. Translated: CASSPDLSYNEQFF.

By proportion, this clone is medium-sized. The chain combines TRBV11-3 with TRBJ2-7; D is undetermined. The germline V and J ends were trimmed by 1 base and 3 bases, with 10 bases remaining between them. Germline V lookup: CDR1 SGHNT, CDR2 YENEEA. The CDR3 has 14 amino acids. The CDR3: CASSLVVGFYEQYF. The CDR3 DNA reads as TGTGCCAGCAGCTTAGTGGTCGGTTTCTACGAGCAGTACTTC. The full variable domain, with the rest looked up from reference TRBV11-3 and TRBJ2-7, is EAGVVQSPRYKIIEKKQPVAFWCNPISGHNTLYWYLQNLGQGPELLIRYENEEAVDDSQLPKDRFSAERLKGVDSTLKIQPAELGDSAVYLCASSLVVGFYEQYFGPGTRLTVT.

The CDR3 DNA reads as TGTGCCAGCAGCCCAACGGGGCAGTATGGCTACACCTTC. Translated: CASSPTGQYGYTF. The chain employs TRBV28 and TRBJ1-2; a weak D match, TRBD1 (5 bases). V lost 6 bases and J 5 bases, leaving 13 bases between the germline ends. The CDR3 consists of 13 residues. Per germline, CDR1 MDHEN and CDR2 SYDVKM.

This clone has a handful of counts. The chain is built from TRBV9 and TRBJ1-6; 7 bases match TRBD1. Germline CDR1 SGDLS, CDR2 YYNGEE. CDR3 length: 16 amino acids. V gave up 4 bases and J gave up 8 bases; unmatched junction bases: 12. The CDR3 DNA sequence: TGTGCCAGCAGCCCTCGACAGGGTGGTGCCCATTCACCCCTCCACTTT. Translation gives CASSPRQGGAHSPLHF.

The rearrangement uses TRBV19 and TRBJ1-5; TRBD1 matches 7 bases. The CDR3 is 15 residues long. Germline lookup yields CDR1 LNHDA and CDR2 SQIVND (reference sequence). V dropped 7 bases and J dropped 3; count of bases not matched to a gene: 9. The CDR3 DNA sequence: TGTGCCAGTACGATGACAGGGACTATCAATCAGCCCCAGCATTTT. This sequence encodes CASTMTGTINQPQHF.

This clone counts as medium-sized. A read error may produce the germline difference seen at one junction end. The chain uses TRBV7-2 and TRBJ1-2; 7 nucleotides align to TRBD1. CDR1 and CDR2 (germline): SGHTA, FQGNSA. The CDR3 totals 13 residues. The CDR3 reads CASSPGQFMAEAF. Here the CDR3 DNA reads TGTGCCAGCAGCCCGGGACAGTTTATGGCCGAGGCCTTC.

The chain joins TRBV28 to TRBJ1-6, with D unclear. The CDR3 spans 14 residues. V was trimmed by 2 bases and J by 9 bases, leaving 11 bases between them. Germline V gene sequence: CDR1 MDHEN, CDR2 SYDVKM. This chain's CDR3 is CASSLGAEGSPLHF. The CDR3 nucleotides read TGTGCCAGCAGTTTAGGCGCCGAGGGTTCACCCCTCCACTTT. Full variable domain (outside the CDR3, taken from reference TRBV28 and TRBJ1-6): DVKVTQSSRYLVKRTGEKVFLECVQDMDHENMFWYRQDPGLGLRLIYFSYDVKMKEKGDIPEGYSVSREKKERFSLILESASTNQTSMYLCASSLGAEGSPLHFGNGTRLTVT.

The chain recombines TRBV29-1 with TRBJ2-2; tentatively, D is TRBD1 (6 bases). CDR3 length: 12 amino acids. Trimming took 5 bases from V and 3 from J, leaving 7 bases between them. Germline-derived CDR1 and CDR2 are SQVTM and ANQGSEA. The CDR3 sequence is CSVPGDTGELFF. CDR3 sequence (DNA): TGCAGCGTTCCAGGGGACACCGGGGAGCTGTTTTTT.

This clone was picked up a small number of times. The V and J genes are TRBV6-8 and TRBJ1-6; unclear D gene. Trimming left V 5 bases short and J 7 bases short, with 15 bases between. CDR1 and CDR2 (germline): MNHGY, SAAAGT. CDR3 length: 15 residues. CDR3 in DNA: TGTGCCAGCAGTCCTTATGGTCGAGGCAATTCACCCCTCCACTTT. Translated, it gives CASSPYGRGNSPLHF.

This clone is labeled as large. The CDR3: CTSSQPLGQDRYGYTF. The CDR3 DNA reads as TGCACCAGCAGCCAGCCGCTGGGACAGGATCGGTATGGCTACACCTTC. The V gene is TRBV1, the J gene TRBJ1-2; TRBD1 is taken as the D call from the table, unchecked against the DNA. TRBV1 is a documented pseudogene. The CDR3 totals 16 residues.

This clone was picked up a small number of times. The chain joins TRBV11-3 to TRBJ2-1, with TRBD2 matching 7 bases. V was pared by 1 base and J by 2 bases, with 5 bases of the junction left unmatched. This CDR3 has 16 amino acids. Germline V gene lookup returns CDR1 SGHNT and CDR2 YENEEA. In DNA, the CDR3 is TGTGCCAGCAGCTTAGTTTCAGCGGGACCCTACAATGAGCAGTTCTTC. Encoded protein: CASSLVSAGPYNEQFF.

This clone turned up a few times. The rearrangement links TRBV6-8 to TRBJ2-3; TRBD2 agrees at 15 bases. Germline lookup yields CDR1 MNHGY and CDR2 SAAAGT. The CDR3 extends over 16 amino acids. V lost 5 bases to trimming and J lost 6 bases; unmatched junction nucleotides: 6. The chain's CDR3 is CASSPGLAGGSDTQYF. As DNA, the CDR3 is TGTGCCAGCAGTCCGGGACTAGCGGGGGGAAGTGATACGCAGTATTTT.

V is TRBV23-1 and J is TRBJ2-2; D possibly matches TRBD1 or TRBD2 (5 bases each). TRBV23-1 is known as an ORF, though its function is uncertain. V lost 1 base and J lost 6, with 15 bases in between. The CDR3 runs to 16 residues. The CDR3, as DNA: TGCGCCAGCAGTCAATTTGAGAGGGGTGGTCCCGGGGAGCTGTTTTTT. Translation gives CASSQFERGGPGELFF.

The V gene is TRBV15, the J gene TRBJ2-7; D is unresolved. The CDR3 sequence is 14 residues long. CDR1 is LNHNV and CDR2 is YYDKDF in the germline V gene (reference sequence). V lost 3 bases and J lost 4, with 13 bases in between. CDR3 sequence (DNA): TGTGCCACCAGCAGGGGGAATACGTTTTACGAGCAGTACTTC. As protein: CATSRGNTFYEQYF.